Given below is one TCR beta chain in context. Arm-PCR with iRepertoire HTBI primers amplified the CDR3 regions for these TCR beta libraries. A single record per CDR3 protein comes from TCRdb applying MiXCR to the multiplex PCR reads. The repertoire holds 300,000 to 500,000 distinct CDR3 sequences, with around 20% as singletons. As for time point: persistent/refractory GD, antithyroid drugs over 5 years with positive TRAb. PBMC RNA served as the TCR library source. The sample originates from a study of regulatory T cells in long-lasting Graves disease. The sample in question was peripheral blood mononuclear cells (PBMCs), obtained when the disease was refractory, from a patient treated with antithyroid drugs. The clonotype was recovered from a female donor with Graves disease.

DNA for the CDR3: TGTGCCTGGAGTGGCTCGGGGGTCTACGAGCAGTACTTC. It codes for CAWSGSGVYEQYF. The chain links TRBV30 to TRBJ2-7; maybe TRBD2 (6 bases). V was pared by 1 base and J by 3 bases, with 10 bases between. Germline values: CDR1 GTSNPN, CDR2 SVGIG (reference sequence). The CDR3 runs 13 residues.